A selection of T cell receptor beta chains follows, all from one sample in a study of siplizumab effects on memory and regulatory T cells. Sequenced by immunoSEQ multiplex PCR; TCRdb stores in-frame clones only, minus some. The data contain about 100,000 clones, around 90% of them seen just once; the ten biggest clones take up about 0.7%. The sequencing input was Tregs sorted from blood. These receptors came from a human donor in good health. The CDR3 runs from the conserved cysteine through the conserved F or W.

>TRBJ1-2|TRBV10-3
CAISDRRASNYGYTF
>TRBJ2-5|TRBV28
CATEETTEYQETQYF
>TRBJ2-3|TRBV28
CASSLFIAGRTSTDTQYF
>TRBJ1-2|TRBV10-3
CAISGRDTFMGYTF
>TRBJ2-3|TRBV5-1
CASSLSTITDTQYF
>TRBJ2-1|TRBV5-1
CASGLAGNNEQFF
>TRBJ2-1|TRBV7-2
CASSLGSQGALHEQFF
>TRBJ1-5|TRBV23-1
CASSPPPQHF
>TRBJ2-1|TRBV28
CASSLPGGLEQFF
>TRBJ1-1|TRBV5-1
CASSFSDRNTEAFF
>TRBJ1-2|TRBV5-6
CASTQRGAGGYTF
>TRBJ2-3|TRBV5-1
CASSPGTSGRLSGDTQYF
>TRBJ2-2|TRBV28
CASRLSGRVSGELFF
>TRBJ2-6|TRBV5-6
CASSLVGGSGANVLTF
>TRBJ2-1|TRBV27
CASSLSLGGRAHEQFF
>TRBJ2-1|TRBV6-1
CASSVTSGRLGISNEQFF
>TRBJ2-7|TRBV6-5
CATVAGGTYEQYF
>TRBJ1-2|TRBV9
CASSVEQGAIYGYTF
>TRBJ1-1|TRBV5-1
CASSLGSGWVTEAFF
>TRBJ2-5|TRBV6-6
CASSYVTEETQYF
>TRBJ1-5|TRBV28
CASSFYTPTGARQHF
>TRBJ2-5|TRBV19
CASSGRTLETQYF
>TRBJ1-2|TRBV15
CATSRPQTGYTF
>TRBJ2-7|TRBV5-1
CASSLADRVNYEQYF
>TRBJ1-2|TRBV27
CASSKRTGANYGYTF
>TRBJ2-5|TRBV20-1
CSATVQETQYF
>TRBJ1-3|TRBV7-9
CASSTGSGNTIYF
>TRBJ2-5|TRBV11-2
CASSSGLAAQETQYF
>TRBJ2-1|TRBV6-5
CASRDAGQGEFF
>TRBJ2-7|TRBV15
CATSRDLSGLEGEQYF
>TRBJ2-7|TRBV5-1
CASSLGQGPFEQYF
>TRBJ2-4|TRBV19
CASSIRPTLAKNIQYF
>TRBJ2-7|TRBV6-6
CASRPWTSGASYEQYF
>TRBJ2-7|TRBV14
CASSQAGSGEQYF
>TRBJ2-2|TRBV7-9
CASSFGSGKAGELFF
>TRBJ1-3|TRBV7-9
CASSPAGNTIYF
>TRBJ1-1|TRBV19
CASTGGGMNTEAFF
>TRBJ2-1|TRBV29-1
CSVTSPPSSYNEQFF
>TRBJ1-2|TRBV7-9
CASSFEDTYGYTF
>TRBJ1-2|TRBV6-5
CASSPLGQGHGYTF
>TRBJ1-1|TRBV28
CASSLNRGAFF
>TRBJ2-3|TRBV5-1
CASSLTKSTDTQYF